This entry lists 30 T cell receptor beta chains sequenced from one sample in a study of T cells in Graves' hyperthyroidism and ophthalmopathy. Amplification targeted TCR beta CDR3 regions from RNA transcripts. The primer set for the first-round RT-PCR of the TCR CDR3 was HTBI. TCRdb independently ran MiXCR on the multiplex PCR reads; one entry per CDR3 protein. The data hold a few hundred thousand distinct CDR3 sequences, with 15% to 19% observed a single time. What was sequenced was blood. Source of these receptors: a woman aged 18-30 years with Graves' hyperthyroidism.

This clonotype was counted a few times. CDR3 DNA: TGTGCCAGCAGCTCCACAGGGATCTTGGGGGGCTACACCTTC. Protein product: CASSSTGILGGYTF. The J gene is TRBJ1-2, the V gene TRBV6-1; TRBD1 is a possible D gene (6 bases). V was pared by 6 bases and J by 8 bases, with 19 bases between. This CDR3 region has 14 residues. Germline values: CDR1 MNHNS, CDR2 SASEGT.

This clonotype showed up many times. The chain joins TRBV5-1 to TRBJ2-3; TRBD1 matches 9 bases. The CDR3 is made up of 20 amino acids. With V trimmed by 4 bases and J by 0 bases, 18 bases remained unmatched. Per germline, CDR1 SGHRS and CDR2 YFSETQ. CDR3 residues: CASSPYVPGQGSYSTDTQYF. CDR3 bases: TGCGCCAGCAGCCCTTACGTCCCGGGACAGGGTTCATATAGCACAGATACGCAGTATTTT.

In this sample, this clonotype turned up many times. The genes are TRBV14 and TRBJ2-1; 8 bases agree with TRBD2. Per germline, CDR1 SGHDN and CDR2 FVKESK. The length of the CDR3 is 16 residues. V shed 4 bases and J 4 bases; nucleotides not matched to a gene: 9. The CDR3 region is CASSPFPGLGYNEQFF. The CDR3 DNA is TGTGCCAGCAGCCCGTTCCCGGGACTAGGGTACAATGAGCAGTTCTTC.

This clonotype appeared many times. The rearrangement links TRBV27 to TRBJ2-3; tentatively, D is TRBD2 (6 bases). The V end was cut by 8 bases, the J end by 1 base, with 13 bases between. The CDR3 runs 14 residues. Germline V gives CDR1 MNHEY, CDR2 SMNVEV (reference sequence). CDR3 in DNA: TGTGCCAGCTATAACCCGGGGGGCACAGATACGCAGTATTTT. This codes for CASYNPGGTDTQYF.

The table lists this clonotype with many counts. V gene TRBV12-3 or TRBV12-4 combines with J gene TRBJ1-5; no reliable D call. The CDR3 has 14 amino acids. V was cut by 2 bases and J by 6 bases, with 11 bases left in between. Here the CDR3 reads CASSLNWVGQPQHF. The CDR3 coding sequence is TGTGCCAGCAGTTTAAATTGGGTCGGTCAGCCCCAGCATTTT.

The chain couples TRBV20-1 to TRBJ2-7; perhaps TRBD1 as D (5 bases). CDR1 is DFQATT, CDR2 SNEGSKA, per germline (reference sequence). V lost 6 bases, J lost 2 bases, and 14 bases lay in between. The CDR3 runs to 13 residues. CDR3 DNA sequence: TGCAGTGCCCTCTCCGCGGACACCTACGAGCAGTACTTC. Its protein is CSALSADTYEQYF.

Many counts were recorded for this clonotype. V usage is TRBV27 and J usage is TRBJ2-3; a possible D gene is TRBD2 (5 bases). Trimming removed 3 bases from V and 5 bases from J, with 15 bases in between. The germline gives CDR1 MNHEY, CDR2 SMNVEV (reference sequence). The length of the CDR3 is 15 residues. The CDR3 loop is CASSLPGSVIDTQYF. CDR3 coding DNA: TGTGCCAGCAGTTTGCCGGGATCGGTTATAGATACGCAGTATTTT.

Only a few counts were recorded for this clonotype. V is TRBV9 and J is TRBJ2-1; D perhaps matches TRBD2 (6 bases). Looked up from germline, CDR1 is SGDLS and CDR2 is YYNGEE. This CDR3 contains 17 residues. V was cut by 4 bases and J by 3 bases, with 20 bases left in between. CDR3 nucleotides: TGTGCCAGCAGCCCCTGGGCGGGGCGGGGCCGCTACAATGAGCAGTTCTTC. The encoded protein is CASSPWAGRGRYNEQFF.

This clonotype was counted at least ten times. This chain joins TRBV20-1 and TRBJ2-5, with 12 nucleotides matching TRBD1. CDR3 length equals 13 residues. After removal of 5 bases from V and 5 bases from J, the junction contained 3 bases not matched to a gene. Germline V CDR1 and CDR2: DFQATT, SNEGSKA (reference sequence). The CDR3 DNA is TGCAGTGCTCGGGACAGGGGGCTGGAGACCCAGTACTTC. It encodes CSARDRGLETQYF.

This clonotype was seen ten or more times. The rearrangement joins TRBV20-1 to TRBJ2-7; D may be TRBD1 or TRBD2 (5 bases each). CDR3 size: 13 residues. V was cut by 6 bases and J by 7 bases, with 19 bases left in between. The germline gives CDR1 DFQATT, CDR2 SNEGSKA (reference sequence). CDR3 region: CSAPYPGTGEQYF. CDR3 DNA sequence: TGCAGTGCCCCGTACCCGGGGACGGGGGAGCAGTACTTC.

At least ten counts were recorded for this clonotype. The CDR3 sequence is CASSQGQYGYTEAFF. For the CDR3, the DNA is TGTGCCAGCTCACAGGGACAGTACGGGTACACTGAAGCTTTCTTT. V usage is TRBV18 and J usage is TRBJ1-1; 7 nucleotides agree with TRBD1. Germline loops: CDR1 KGHSH, CDR2 LQKENI. The J segment lost 3 bases and the V segment lost 4 bases, leaving 8 bases of the junction unmatched. This CDR3 spans 15 amino acids.

Ten or more counts support this clonotype. The chain combines TRBV5-5 with TRBJ2-7, with TRBD1 matching 9 bases. Trimming took 2 bases from V and 5 from J; bases not matched to a gene: 5. The CDR3 totals 14 residues. The V gene's germline CDR1 is SGHKS and CDR2 YYEKEE (reference sequence). The CDR3 sequence is CASSFLDRGHEQYF. The CDR3 nucleotides are TGTGCCAGCAGCTTCTTGGACAGGGGACACGAGCAGTACTTC.

This clonotype was detected many times. The chain joins TRBV6-1 to TRBJ1-2; D may be TRBD1 (6 bases). The CDR3 runs to 14 residues. CDR1 is MNHNS and CDR2 is SASEGT in the germline V gene. Trimming stripped 4 bases from V and 2 bases from J, with 11 bases between. The CDR3 protein is CASSGGGANYGYTF. DNA for the CDR3: TGTGCCAGCAGTGGGGGGGGGGCGAACTATGGCTACACCTTC.

In its sample, this clonotype was seen many times. V gene TRBV11-3 combines with J gene TRBJ2-1; 16 bases are shared with TRBD2. Germline lookup yields CDR1 SGHNT and CDR2 YENEEA. This CDR3 region has 18 residues. The V gene end was trimmed by 3 bases and the J gene end by 4 bases; junction bases not matched to a gene: 6. The CDR3 is CASSLGGLAGGEYNEQFF. The DNA for the CDR3 is TGTGCCAGCAGCTTGGGGGGACTAGCGGGAGGGGAATACAATGAGCAGTTCTTC.

This clonotype was counted at least ten times. This chain links TRBV29-1 with TRBJ1-5, with D possibly matching TRBD1 (5 bases). V lost 5 bases and J 0 bases, leaving 11 bases between the germline ends. Germline loops: CDR1 SQVTM, CDR2 ANQGSEA. The CDR3 is 14 amino acids. The CDR3: CSVTKGDSNQPQHF. The CDR3 region has the DNA TGCAGCGTTACAAAAGGGGATAGCAATCAGCCCCAGCATTTT.

This clonotype was counted many times. This chain links TRBV7-2 with TRBJ2-7; D may be TRBD1 (6 bases). There are 14 residues in the CDR3. V lost 4 bases and J lost 0, with 10 bases in between. CDR1 SGHTA and CDR2 FQGNSA come from the germline V gene. CDR3 coding DNA: TGTGCCAGCAGCTCCCACAGGGCCTCCTACGAGCAGTACTTC. This gives the protein CASSSHRASYEQYF.

This clonotype was counted at least ten times. The chain uses TRBV20-1 and TRBJ2-3; the match to TRBD2 covers 11 bases. J gave up 4 bases and V 3 bases, and 3 bases lay outside the gene matches. This CDR3 region has 14 residues. Per germline, CDR1 DFQATT and CDR2 SNEGSKA (reference sequence). The CDR3 DNA reads TGCAGTGCTAGGATAGCGGGGGGGTCAGATACGCAGTATTTT. Translation gives CSARIAGGSDTQYF.

The rearrangement links TRBV7-9 to TRBJ2-7, with D unclear. Trimming took off 4 bases at V and 2 bases at J, with 9 bases between the two ends. This CDR3 comprises 13 residues. Germline loops: CDR1 SEHNR, CDR2 FQNEAQ (reference sequence). Here the CDR3 DNA reads TGTGCCAGCAGCTCCTCCCCGCCCTACGAGCAGTACTTC. Amino acid sequence: CASSSSPPYEQYF.

This clonotype was recorded many times. The V call is TRBV2, the J call TRBJ2-5; the match to TRBD1 covers 7 bases. Trimming took 5 bases from V and 1 from J; bases not matched to a gene: 1. The CDR3 consists of 13 residues. Germline V gene sequence: CDR1 SNHLY, CDR2 FYNNEI. The CDR3 is CASSRTGQETQYF. CDR3 bases: TGTGCCAGCAGTCGGACAGGCCAAGAGACCCAGTACTTC. Filled out from reference TRBV2 and TRBJ2-5, the complete variable domain reads EPEVTQTPSHQVTQMGQEVILRCVPISNHLYFYWYRQILGQKVEFLVSFYNNEISEKSEIFDDQFSVERPDGSNFTLKIRSTKLEDSAMYFCASSRTGQETQYFGPGTRLLVL.

This clonotype was detected only a few times. J is TRBJ1-3 and V is TRBV12-3 or TRBV12-4; 8 nucleotides match TRBD1. This CDR3 comprises 16 residues. V lost 6 bases to trimming and J lost 3 bases; unmatched junction nucleotides: 10. CDR3 DNA sequence: TGTGCCAGCAGATCAAGGACAGGGTCCGGTGGAAACACCATATATTTT. This translates into CASRSRTGSGGNTIYF.

This clonotype has more than one count but fewer than ten. This chain uses TRBV9 with TRBJ2-7; TRBD2 agrees at 8 bases. Trimming took 0 bases from V and 4 from J; bases not matched to a gene: 15. Germline CDR1 is SGDLS and CDR2 is YYNGEE. The CDR3 sequence is 18 residues long. The CDR3 nucleotides are TGTGCCAGCAGCGTAGGGGTTAGCGGGAAGAATCGAGTGTACGAGCAGTACTTC. Translation: CASSVGVSGKNRVYEQYF.

This clonotype occurred a few times. The chain employs TRBV6-2 or TRBV6-3 and TRBJ1-5, with 9 positions matching TRBD1. Germline trimming cut 5 bases from V and 3 bases from J; bases unmatched to any gene: 8. The germline V gene encodes CDR1 MNHEY and CDR2 SVGEGT. This CDR3 contains 16 residues. The CDR3 coding sequence is TGTGCCAGCAGTCCTCGGACAGGGGTGGTCAATCAGCCCCAGCATTTT. Its protein is CASSPRTGVVNQPQHF.

Ten or more counts support this clonotype. The genes are TRBV2 and TRBJ2-7; D not resolved. From germline, CDR1 is SNHLY and CDR2 FYNNEI. The CDR3 spans 13 residues. V lost 4 bases to trimming and J lost 2 bases, with 9 bases between them. The CDR3, as DNA: TGTGCCAGCAGTGTCGGCGCGACCTACGAGCAGTACTTC. It yields the protein CASSVGATYEQYF.

This clonotype was observed at least ten times. J is TRBJ2-4 and V is TRBV3-1, with D uncertain. The CDR3 runs 16 residues. The germline gives CDR1 LGHDT, CDR2 YNNKEL (reference sequence). With 4 bases removed from V and 2 bases from J, the gap between germline ends came to 15 bases. The CDR3 loop is CASSPTPLGPKNIQYF. The CDR3 nucleotides are TGTGCCAGCAGCCCGACTCCCCTAGGGCCCAAAAACATTCAGTACTTC.

The rearrangement links TRBV10-2 to TRBJ2-3; 7 bases are shared with TRBD1. Trimming removed 6 bases from V and 1 base from J; junction bases left unmatched: 7. Germline lookup yields CDR1 WSHSY and CDR2 SAAADI. The CDR3 spans 15 residues. CDR3 bases: TGCGCCAGCAGCCTAACAGGGGTTGGCACAGATACGCAGTATTTT. This sequence encodes CASSLTGVGTDTQYF.

This clonotype was seen at least ten times. The chain couples TRBV6-1 to TRBJ2-3; D possibly corresponds to TRBD2 (5 bases). V shed 6 bases and J shed 5 bases, with 18 bases lying between them. The V gene's germline CDR1 is MNHNS and CDR2 SASEGT. CDR3 size: 15 residues. The CDR3 spells CASSTKDWVRDTQYF. CDR3 in DNA: TGTGCCAGCAGCACCAAGGACTGGGTACGAGATACGCAGTATTTT.

This clonotype was detected a few times. This may be a read error, as it is one base from a much larger clone. This chain uses TRBV3-1 with TRBJ1-2, with D unresolved. CDR3 size: 13 residues. Germline V lookup: CDR1 LGHDT, CDR2 YNNKEL (reference sequence). The CDR3 DNA follows: TGTGCCAGCAGCTTACGGATCAACTATGGCCACACCTTC. Its translation is CASSLRINYGHTF.

Ten or more counts support this clonotype. This chain connects TRBV25-1 to TRBJ1-5, with D perhaps TRBD1 (6 bases). The V gene's germline CDR1 is MGHDK and CDR2 SYGVNS. The V end lost 3 bases, the J end lost 2 bases, and 8 bases lay between the germline ends. This CDR3 spans 14 amino acids. The CDR3 protein is CASSEDSRNQPQHF. CDR3 bases: TGTGCCAGCAGTGAGGACAGCCGCAATCAGCCCCAGCATTTT.

This clonotype was observed at least ten times. The rearrangement joins TRBV3-1 to TRBJ1-6; TRBD1 is a possible D gene (5 bases). Trimming shortened V by 4 bases and J by 0 bases, and 13 bases separated the two germline ends. The germline CDR1 and CDR2 sequences are LGHDT and YNNKEL (reference sequence). This CDR3 spans 17 amino acids. The CDR3 nucleotides are TGTGCCAGCAGCCCGCGGGGGGGAAGCTCCTATAATTCACCCCTCCACTTT. This gives the protein CASSPRGGSSYNSPLHF.

This clonotype has ten or more counts. The genes are TRBV20-1 and TRBJ2-1; the D gene is possibly TRBD2 (7 bases). The germline V and J ends were trimmed by 3 bases and 4 bases, with 13 bases remaining between them. Germline V gene lookup returns CDR1 DFQATT and CDR2 SNEGSKA (reference sequence). The length of the CDR3 is 14 residues. CDR3 region: CSARGGGTYNEQFF. CDR3 DNA: TGCAGTGCTAGGGGAGGGGGGACTTACAATGAGCAGTTCTTC.